The rows below give T cell receptor beta chains drawn from one sample of a study of vaccination and CD4 T cells after COVID-19. Their cognate antigens are unknown. In TCRdb, the PCR reads were re-called with MiXCR into one record per CDR3 protein. This sample has approximately 4,100 distinct CDR3 sequences, with roughly a fifth found just once. Sequencing input: CD4+ T cells from blood, cultured in vitro. The receptors stem from a human donor who had recovered from COVID-19. The CDR3 runs from the conserved cysteine through the conserved F or W. A D gene is named only where the DNA matches it firmly. Clone size appears in some rows only: once, few, many, or a class for an expanded clone.

>TRBJ2-2|TRBD2|TRBV5-1|.
CASSRGTSGGAVAGELFF
TGCGCCAGCAGCCGGGGGACTAGCGGGGGGGCCGTCGCCGGGGAGCTGTTTTTT
>TRBJ2-7|TRBD1|TRBV20-1|few
CSAGKRQGARSYEQYF
TGCAGTGCTGGAAAGCGACAGGGGGCGAGATCCTACGAGCAGTACTTC
>TRBJ1-5|.|TRBV6-1|.
CASSEASSKVDQPQHF
TGTGCCAGCAGTGAAGCCTCCTCCAAGGTCGATCAGCCCCAGCATTTT
>TRBJ1-5|.|TRBV4-1|.
CASSHVGGDQPQHF
TGCGCCAGCAGCCATGTTGGGGGAGATCAGCCCCAGCATTTT
>TRBJ2-1|TRBD2|TRBV5-6|.
CASSVVAGGGNEQFF
TGTGCCAGCAGCGTCGTAGCGGGGGGGGGCAATGAGCAGTTCTTC
>TRBJ1-2|TRBD1|TRBV30|.
CAWSGGTGRLYTF
TGTGCCTGGAGTGGAGGGACAGGGCGGCTCTACACCTTC
>TRBJ2-1|.|TRBV30|.
CAWRGYNEQFF
TGTGCCTGGAGGGGATACAATGAGCAGTTCTTC
>TRBJ2-7|.|TRBV6-2/TRBV6-3|.
CASSTRQPPYEQYF
TGTGCCAGCAGTACCAGACAGCCTCCCTACGAGCAGTACTTC
>TRBJ2-2|.|TRBV2|few
CASSAAGELFF
TGTGCCAGCAGTGCTGCCGGGGAGCTGTTTTTT
>TRBJ2-7|.|TRBV2|few
CASSRRYEQYF
TGTGCCAGCAGTAGACGCTACGAGCAGTACTTC
>TRBJ2-2|.|TRBV19|few
CASKGGANTGELFF
TGTGCCAGTAAGGGAGGCGCGAACACCGGGGAGCTGTTTTTT
>TRBJ1-5|TRBD1|TRBV19|.
CASRETGNNQPQHF
TGTGCCAGTAGGGAGACAGGGAACAATCAGCCCCAGCATTTT
>TRBJ2-5|TRBD2|TRBV30|few
CAGGRGTSGQETQYF
TGTGCCGGAGGGCGCGGGACTAGCGGCCAAGAGACCCAGTACTTC
>TRBJ2-1|.|TRBV20-1|.
CSARPPSGTGANNEQFF
TGCAGTGCTAGACCTCCCTCCGGGACGGGGGCCAACAATGAGCAGTTCTTC
>TRBJ1-2|TRBD1|TRBV7-9|few
CASSLVGDRGHTGYTF
TGTGCCAGCAGCTTAGTTGGGGACAGGGGGCATACTGGCTACACCTTC
>TRBJ1-6|.|TRBV12-3/TRBV12-4|medium-sized
CASSSSGSNSPLHF
TGTGCCAGCAGTTCATCGGGGTCTAATTCACCCCTCCACTTT
>TRBJ1-1|.|TRBV7-9|few
CASNLAGNTEAFF
TGTGCCAGCAACTTGGCCGGGAACACTGAAGCTTTCTTT
>TRBJ2-1|.|TRBV20-1|few
CSGLSYNEQFF
TGCAGTGGACTCAGCTACAATGAGCAGTTCTTC
>TRBJ2-3|.|TRBV18|few
CASSPPSATSTDTQYF
TGTGCCAGCTCACCACCCTCGGCAACTAGCACAGATACGCAGTATTTT
>TRBJ1-6|.|TRBV12-3/TRBV12-4|.
CASSLGMRVRNSPLHF
TGTGCCAGCAGTTTAGGGATGCGGGTAAGGAATTCACCCCTCCACTTT
>TRBJ2-5|.|TRBV5-4|.
CASSVWTQETQYF
TGTGCCAGCAGCGTGTGGACCCAAGAGACCCAGTACTTC
>TRBJ2-1|.|TRBV10-1|.
CASSVSRSYNEQFF
TGCGCCAGCAGTGTATCCAGGTCCTACAATGAGCAGTTCTTC
>TRBJ1-2|.|TRBV6-5|.
CASSYGGRYGYTF
TGTGCCAGCAGTTACGGTGGACGCTATGGCTACACCTTC
>TRBJ2-1|.|TRBV11-3|medium-sized
CASSLNLRNEQFF
TGTGCCAGCAGCTTGAACTTGAGGAATGAGCAGTTCTTC
>TRBJ1-5|TRBD1|TRBV6-1|large
CASSEPPTGNHF
TGTGCCAGCAGTGAACCTCCGACAGGGAACCATTTT
>TRBJ2-4|TRBD1|TRBV30|few
CASTGGWNIQYF
TGTGCCTCCACAGGGGGATGGAACATTCAGTACTTC
>TRBJ2-5|TRBD2|TRBV5-4|few
CASSLEGLGEETQYF
TGTGCCAGCAGCTTGGAGGGACTAGGGGAAGAGACCCAGTACTTC
>TRBJ1-5|TRBD1|TRBV5-5|few
CASRAWDSGQPQHF
TGTGCCAGCAGGGCATGGGACAGCGGCCAGCCCCAGCATTTT
>TRBJ1-3|TRBD1|TRBV15|medium-sized
CATSSRTGGGNTIYF
TGTGCCACCAGCAGCCGGACAGGGGGTGGAAACACCATATATTTT
>TRBJ2-3|TRBD2|TRBV20-1|.
CSAGTSADTQYF
TGCAGTGCTGGGACTAGCGCAGATACGCAGTATTTT
>TRBJ2-3|.|TRBV5-1|few
CASSLGGGTDTQYF
TGCGCCAGCAGCTTAGGGGGGGGCACAGATACGCAGTATTTT
>TRBJ1-1|TRBD1|TRBV20-1|.
CSARKGTELLEAFF
TGCAGTGCCAGGAAGGGGACAGAGCTACTTGAAGCTTTCTTT
>TRBJ1-5|.|TRBV21-1|.
CASSKVQLMGASNQPQHF
TGTGCCAGCAGCAAGGTACAGCTAATGGGGGCGAGCAATCAGCCCCAGCATTTT
>TRBJ1-2|.|TRBV7-9|few
CASSFGDGLYGYTF
TGTGCCAGCAGCTTCGGGGACGGATTATATGGCTACACCTTC
>TRBJ1-5|.|TRBV30|few
CAWSLPGGTNQPQHF
TGTGCCTGGAGTCTCCCCGGGGGGACCAATCAGCCCCAGCATTTT
>TRBJ2-7|TRBD2|TRBV20-1|.
CSASGLAGDEQYF
TGCAGTGCTAGCGGACTAGCGGGCGACGAGCAGTACTTC
>TRBJ2-3|TRBD1|TRBV18|.
CASTMGQGNTDTQYF
TGTGCCAGCACGATGGGACAGGGGAACACAGATACGCAGTATTTT
>TRBJ1-5|.|TRBV18|.
CASSPSGSNQPQHF
TGTGCCAGCTCACCATCGGGTTCCAATCAGCCCCAGCATTTT
>TRBJ2-3|.|TRBV7-3|.
CASSLTGQGGDTQYF
TGTGCCAGCAGCTTAACGGGGCAGGGGGGAGATACGCAGTATTTT
>TRBJ2-7|TRBD1|TRBV12-3/TRBV12-4|medium-sized
CASSLRTGGNYEQYF
TGTGCCAGCAGTCTTCGGACAGGGGGGAACTACGAGCAGTACTTC
>TRBJ2-2|TRBD1|TRBV6-1|.
CASTSDRANTGELFF
TGTGCCAGCACCTCGGACAGGGCGAACACCGGGGAGCTGTTTTTT
>TRBJ2-7|.|TRBV7-8|.
CASSQGGEREQYF
TGTGCCAGCAGCCAGGGGGGTGAGAGGGAGCAGTACTTC
>TRBJ1-2|TRBD1|TRBV5-4|.
CASSYGQGLDGYTF
TGTGCCAGCAGCTACGGACAGGGGTTGGATGGCTACACCTTC
>TRBJ2-1|.|TRBV9|.
CASSPRGRNEQFF
TGTGCCAGCAGCCCCCGGGGAAGGAATGAGCAGTTCTTC
>TRBJ2-5|TRBD2|TRBV12-3/TRBV12-4|.
CASRGSGGEWWGTQETQYF
TGTGCCAGCAGGGGGAGTGGGGGGGAGTGGTGGGGAACCCAAGAGACCCAGTACTTC
>TRBJ2-2|TRBD1|TRBV11-2|.
CASSYGLQGYAGELFF
TGTGCCAGCAGCTATGGGTTACAGGGGTATGCCGGGGAGCTGTTTTTT
>TRBJ1-2|.|TRBV12-3/TRBV12-4|few
CASSPTGTPGRDGYTF
TGTGCCAGCAGTCCGACCGGGACGCCGGGTCGGGATGGCTACACCTTC
>TRBJ1-1|TRBD1|TRBV20-1|.
CSVRGLNTEAFF
TGCAGTGTAAGGGGGCTTAACACTGAAGCTTTCTTT
>TRBJ2-1|TRBD2|TRBV20-1|few
CSARRLAGFYNEQFF
TGCAGTGCTAGAAGACTAGCGGGATTCTACAATGAGCAGTTCTTC
>TRBJ1-2|.|TRBV5-1|.
CASSSPLDSGYTF
TGCGCCAGCAGCTCCCCCCTGGACTCTGGCTACACCTTC
>TRBJ1-6|.|TRBV12-3/TRBV12-4|.
CASSPVLYNSPLHF
TGTGCCAGCAGCCCGGTCCTCTATAATTCACCCCTCCACTTT
>TRBJ2-1|.|TRBV2|few
CASRARSYNEQFF
TGTGCCAGCAGGGCGAGGTCCTACAATGAGCAGTTCTTC
>TRBJ2-3|.|TRBV5-5|medium-sized
CASSLVADTQYF
TGTGCCAGCAGCTTAGTGGCAGATACGCAGTATTTT
>TRBJ2-5|.|TRBV27|.
CASSPIRLERDQETQYF
TGTGCCAGCAGTCCAATCCGGCTTGAGCGCGACCAAGAGACCCAGTACTTC
>TRBJ2-7|.|TRBV20-1|medium-sized
CSAQHRDYEQYF
TGCAGTGCCCAGCACAGGGACTACGAGCAGTACTTC
>TRBJ1-2|.|TRBV12-5|.
CASGLEGVYGYTF
TGTGCTAGTGGCCTGGAAGGGGTCTATGGCTACACCTTC
>TRBJ2-1|TRBD2|TRBV10-3|few
CAISGLAGGIYNEQFF
TGTGCCATCAGTGGGCTAGCGGGGGGGATCTACAATGAGCAGTTCTTC
>TRBJ2-1|.|TRBV29-1|.
CSVDYINEQFF
TGCAGCGTTGATTATATCAATGAGCAGTTCTTC
>TRBJ2-3|TRBD2|TRBV20-1|.
CSAAGAGSTDTQYF
TGCAGTGCTGCCGGAGCGGGGTCGACAGATACGCAGTATTTT
>TRBJ2-6|TRBD1|TRBV5-5|.
CASSLAPTGAGGANVLTF
TGTGCCAGCAGCTTGGCGCCGACAGGGGCGGGGGGGGCCAACGTCCTGACTTTC